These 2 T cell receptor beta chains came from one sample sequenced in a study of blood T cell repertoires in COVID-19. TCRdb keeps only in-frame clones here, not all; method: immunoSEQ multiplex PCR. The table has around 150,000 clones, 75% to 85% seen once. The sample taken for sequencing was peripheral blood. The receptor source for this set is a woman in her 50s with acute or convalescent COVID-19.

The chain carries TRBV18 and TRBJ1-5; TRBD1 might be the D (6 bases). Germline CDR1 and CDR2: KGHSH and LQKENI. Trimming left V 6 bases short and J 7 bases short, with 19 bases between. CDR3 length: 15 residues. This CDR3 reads CASSLRGVEGQPQHF. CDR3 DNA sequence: TGTGCCAGCTCGCTCAGGGGTGTTGAAGGACAGCCCCAGCATTTT.

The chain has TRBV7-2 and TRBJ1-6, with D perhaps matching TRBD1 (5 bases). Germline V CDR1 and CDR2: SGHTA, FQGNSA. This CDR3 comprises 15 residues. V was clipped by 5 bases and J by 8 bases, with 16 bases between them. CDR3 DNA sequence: TGTGCCAGCAGCCTAGGGGCCGGGGAACATTCACCCCTCCACTTT. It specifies CASSLGAGEHSPLHF.